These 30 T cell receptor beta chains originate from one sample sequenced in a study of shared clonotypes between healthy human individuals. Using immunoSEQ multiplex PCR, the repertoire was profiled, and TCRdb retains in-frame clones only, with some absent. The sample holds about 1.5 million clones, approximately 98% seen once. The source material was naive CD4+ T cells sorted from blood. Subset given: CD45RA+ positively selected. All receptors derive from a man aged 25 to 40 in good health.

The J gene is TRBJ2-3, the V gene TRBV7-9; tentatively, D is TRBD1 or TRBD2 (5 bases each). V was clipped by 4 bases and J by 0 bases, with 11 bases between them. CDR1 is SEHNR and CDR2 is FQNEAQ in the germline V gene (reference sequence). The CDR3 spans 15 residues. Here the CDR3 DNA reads TGTGCCAGCAGCTCCGGGACGTTGAGCACAGATACGCAGTATTTT. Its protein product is CASSSGTLSTDTQYF.

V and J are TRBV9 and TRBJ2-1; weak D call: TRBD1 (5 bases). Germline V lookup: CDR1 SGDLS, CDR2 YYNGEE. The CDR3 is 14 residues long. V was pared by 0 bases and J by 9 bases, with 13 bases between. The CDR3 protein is CASSVVVSQGEQFF. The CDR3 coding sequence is TGTGCCAGCAGCGTAGTCGTCTCCCAGGGTGAGCAGTTCTTC.

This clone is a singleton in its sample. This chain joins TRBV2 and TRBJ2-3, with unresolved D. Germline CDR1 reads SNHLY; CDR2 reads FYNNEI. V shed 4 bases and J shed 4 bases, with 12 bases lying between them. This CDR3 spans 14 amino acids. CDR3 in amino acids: CASSVRKTADTQYF. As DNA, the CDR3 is TGTGCCAGCAGTGTTCGGAAAACGGCAGATACGCAGTATTTT.

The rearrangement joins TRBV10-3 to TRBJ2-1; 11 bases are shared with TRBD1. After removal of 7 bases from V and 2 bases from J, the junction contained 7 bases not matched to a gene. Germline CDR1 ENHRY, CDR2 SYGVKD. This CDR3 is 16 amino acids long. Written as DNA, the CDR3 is TGTGCCATCACCACGGGACAGGGGGATCCCTACAATGAGCAGTTCTTC. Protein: CAITTGQGDPYNEQFF.

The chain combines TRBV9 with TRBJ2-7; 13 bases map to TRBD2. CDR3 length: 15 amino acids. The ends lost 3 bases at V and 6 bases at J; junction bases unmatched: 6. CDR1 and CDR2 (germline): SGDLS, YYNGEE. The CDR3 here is CASSGTGLAGAEQYF. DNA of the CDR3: TGTGCCAGCAGCGGAACCGGACTAGCGGGAGCCGAGCAGTACTTC.

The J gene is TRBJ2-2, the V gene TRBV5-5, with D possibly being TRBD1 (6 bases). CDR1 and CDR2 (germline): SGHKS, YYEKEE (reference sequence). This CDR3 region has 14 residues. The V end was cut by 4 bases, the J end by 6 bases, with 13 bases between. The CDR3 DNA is TGTGCCAGCAGCAGGGGACAAGTCCCCGGGGAGCTGTTTTTT. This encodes CASSRGQVPGELFF.

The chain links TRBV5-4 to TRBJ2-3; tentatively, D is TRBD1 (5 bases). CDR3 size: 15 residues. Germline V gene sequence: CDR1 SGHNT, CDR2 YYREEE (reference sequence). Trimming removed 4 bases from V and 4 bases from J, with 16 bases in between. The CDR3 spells CASSNNLGPSDTQYF. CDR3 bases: TGTGCCAGCAGCAACAACTTGGGGCCTTCAGATACGCAGTATTTT. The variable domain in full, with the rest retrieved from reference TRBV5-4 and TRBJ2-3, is ETGVTQSPTHLIKTRGQQVTLRCSSQSGHNTVSWYQQALGQGPQFIFQYYREEENGRGNFPPRFSGLQFPNYSSELNVNALELDDSALYLCASSNNLGPSDTQYFGPGTRLTVL.

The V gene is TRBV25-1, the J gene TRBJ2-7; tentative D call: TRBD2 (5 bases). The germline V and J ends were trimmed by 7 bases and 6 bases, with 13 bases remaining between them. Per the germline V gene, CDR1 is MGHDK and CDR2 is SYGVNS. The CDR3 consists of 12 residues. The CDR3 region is CASKVRDSEQYF. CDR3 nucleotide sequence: TGTGCCAGCAAGGTCCGGGATTCCGAGCAGTACTTC.

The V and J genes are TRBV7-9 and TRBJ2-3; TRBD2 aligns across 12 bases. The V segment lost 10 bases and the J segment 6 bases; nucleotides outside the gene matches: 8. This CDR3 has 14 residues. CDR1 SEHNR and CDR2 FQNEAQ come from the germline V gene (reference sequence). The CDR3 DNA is TGTGCCATCAGGGGACTAGCGGGTACGGATACGCAGTATTTT. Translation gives CAIRGLAGTDTQYF.

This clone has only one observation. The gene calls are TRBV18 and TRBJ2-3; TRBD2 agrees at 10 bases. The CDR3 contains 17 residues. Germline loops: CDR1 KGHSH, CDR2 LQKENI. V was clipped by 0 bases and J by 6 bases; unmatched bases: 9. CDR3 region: CASSPPTSGTHADTQYF. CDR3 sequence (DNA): TGTGCCAGCTCACCACCCACTAGCGGGACCCATGCGGATACGCAGTATTTT.

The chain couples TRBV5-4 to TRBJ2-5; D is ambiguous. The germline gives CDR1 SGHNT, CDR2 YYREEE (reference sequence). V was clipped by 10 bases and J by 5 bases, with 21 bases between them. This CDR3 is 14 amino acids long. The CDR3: CACTHPSLRETQYF. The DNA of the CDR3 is TGTGCCTGTACTCATCCATCCCTGAGGGAGACCCAGTACTTC.

For the CDR3, the DNA is TGCGCCAGCAGCCCAATTAGGGCATACGAGCAGTACTTC. The encoded protein is CASSPIRAYEQYF. This sequence joins TRBV5-1 and TRBJ2-7; no reliable D call. V shed 4 bases and J shed 4 bases, with 12 bases lying between them. CDR3 length: 13 residues. CDR1 is SGHRS and CDR2 is YFSETQ in the germline V gene.

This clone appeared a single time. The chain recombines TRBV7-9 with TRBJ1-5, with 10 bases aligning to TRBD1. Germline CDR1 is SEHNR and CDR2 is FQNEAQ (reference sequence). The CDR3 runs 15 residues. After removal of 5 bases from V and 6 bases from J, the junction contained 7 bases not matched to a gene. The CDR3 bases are TGTGCCAGCAGCGCTGGACAGGGGGTCGGTCAGCCCCAGCATTTT. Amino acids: CASSAGQGVGQPQHF.

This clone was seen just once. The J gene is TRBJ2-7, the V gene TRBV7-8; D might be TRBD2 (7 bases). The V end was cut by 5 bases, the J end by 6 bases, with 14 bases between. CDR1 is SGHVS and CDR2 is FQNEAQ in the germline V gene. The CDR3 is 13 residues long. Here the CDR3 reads CASSRRGGSEQYF. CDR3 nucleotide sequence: TGTGCCAGCAGCCGTAGGGGGGGGAGCGAGCAGTACTTC.

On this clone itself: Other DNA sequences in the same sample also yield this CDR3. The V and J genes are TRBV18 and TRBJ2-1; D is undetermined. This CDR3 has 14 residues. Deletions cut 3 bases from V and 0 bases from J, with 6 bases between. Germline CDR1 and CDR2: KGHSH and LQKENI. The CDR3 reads CASSPESSYNEQFF. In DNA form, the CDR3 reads TGTGCCAGCTCACCTGAGAGCTCCTACAATGAGCAGTTCTTC.

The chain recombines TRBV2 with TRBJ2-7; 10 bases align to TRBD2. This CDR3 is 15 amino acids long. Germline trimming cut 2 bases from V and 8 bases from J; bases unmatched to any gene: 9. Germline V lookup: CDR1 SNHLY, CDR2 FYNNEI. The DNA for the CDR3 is TGTGCCAGCAGTGAACTTGAGTCTAGCGGGAGCAAGCAGTACTTC. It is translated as CASSELESSGSKQYF.

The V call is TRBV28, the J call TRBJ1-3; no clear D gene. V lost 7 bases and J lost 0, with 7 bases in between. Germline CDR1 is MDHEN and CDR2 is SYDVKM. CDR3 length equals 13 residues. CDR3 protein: CASNEPSGNTIYF. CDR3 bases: TGTGCCAGCAACGAACCCTCTGGAAACACCATATATTTT.

CDR3 amino acids: CASAGLGTGELFF. The DNA of the CDR3 is TGTGCCAGTGCCGGATTGGGTACCGGGGAGCTGTTTTTT. The chain is built from TRBV19 and TRBJ2-2; D is ambiguous. Trimming removed 8 bases from V and 5 bases from J, with 12 bases in between. The CDR3 spans 13 residues. The germline CDR1 and CDR2 sequences are LNHDA and SQIVND (reference sequence). The whole variable domain, filled in from reference TRBV19 and TRBJ2-2, reads DGGITQSPKYLFRKEGQNVTLSCEQNLNHDAMYWYRQDPGQGLRLIYYSQIVNDFQKGDIAEGYSVSREKKESFPLTVTSAQKNPTAFYLCASAGLGTGELFFGEGSRLTVL.

The CDR3 protein is CASSGPGQGAGELFF. CDR3 nucleotides: TGTGCCAGCAGCGGTCCGGGACAGGGGGCCGGGGAGCTGTTTTTT. The J gene is TRBJ2-2, the V gene TRBV7-3; 11 bases map to TRBD1. The CDR3 has 15 residues. Germline CDR1 and CDR2: SGHTA and FQGTGA. V trimming: 5 bases; J trimming: 6 bases; junction bases outside the gene matches: 5.

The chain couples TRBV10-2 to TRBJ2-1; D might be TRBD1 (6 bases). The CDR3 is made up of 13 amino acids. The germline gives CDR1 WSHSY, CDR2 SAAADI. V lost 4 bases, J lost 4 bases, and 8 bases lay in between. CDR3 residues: CASSVQGYNEQFF. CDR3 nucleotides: TGCGCCAGCAGTGTACAGGGTTACAATGAGCAGTTCTTC.

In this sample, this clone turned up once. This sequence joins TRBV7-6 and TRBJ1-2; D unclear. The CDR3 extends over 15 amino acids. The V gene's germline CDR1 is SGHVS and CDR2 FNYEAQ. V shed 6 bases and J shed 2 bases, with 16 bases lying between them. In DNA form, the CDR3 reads TGTGCCAGCAGTCGAGTTTTCGGTGGGAACTATGGCTACACCTTC. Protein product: CASSRVFGGNYGYTF.

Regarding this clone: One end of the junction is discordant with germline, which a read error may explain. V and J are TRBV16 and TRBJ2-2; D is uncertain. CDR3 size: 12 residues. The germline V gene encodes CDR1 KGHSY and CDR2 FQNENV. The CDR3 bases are TGTGCCAGCAGTCAATACACCGGGGAGCTGTTTTTT. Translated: CASSQYTGELFF.

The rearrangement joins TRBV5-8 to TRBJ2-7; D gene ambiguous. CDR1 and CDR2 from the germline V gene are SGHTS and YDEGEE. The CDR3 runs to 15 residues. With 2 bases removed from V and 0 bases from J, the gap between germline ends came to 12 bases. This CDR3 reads CASSFWASSSYEQYF. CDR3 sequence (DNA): TGTGCCAGCAGCTTTTGGGCATCCAGCTCCTACGAGCAGTACTTC.

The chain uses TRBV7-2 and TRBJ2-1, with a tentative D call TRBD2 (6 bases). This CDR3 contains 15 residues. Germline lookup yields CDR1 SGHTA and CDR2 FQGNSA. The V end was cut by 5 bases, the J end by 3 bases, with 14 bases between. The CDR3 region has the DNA TGTGCCAGCAGCCTCCGGGACTTTAACTACAATGAGCAGTTCTTC. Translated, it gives CASSLRDFNYNEQFF.

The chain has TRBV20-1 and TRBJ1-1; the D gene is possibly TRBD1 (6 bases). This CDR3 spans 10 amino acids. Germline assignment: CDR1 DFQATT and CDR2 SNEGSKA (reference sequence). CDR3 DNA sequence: TGCAGCGGGCGGGGGCCTGAAGCTTTCTTT. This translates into CSGRGPEAFF.

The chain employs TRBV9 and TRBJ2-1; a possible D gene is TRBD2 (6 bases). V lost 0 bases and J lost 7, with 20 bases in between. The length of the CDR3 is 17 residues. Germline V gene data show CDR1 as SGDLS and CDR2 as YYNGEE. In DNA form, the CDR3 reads TGTGCCAGCAGCGTAGCTCTCGGTCTTGGGGGGTTGAATGAGCAGTTCTTC. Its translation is CASSVALGLGGLNEQFF.

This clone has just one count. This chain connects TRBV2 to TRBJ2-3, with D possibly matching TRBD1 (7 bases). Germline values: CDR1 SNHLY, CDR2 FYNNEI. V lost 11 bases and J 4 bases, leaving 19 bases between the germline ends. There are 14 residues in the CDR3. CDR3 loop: CAGSQGGRPDTQYF. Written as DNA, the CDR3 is TGTGCCGGATCTCAGGGGGGTCGGCCAGATACGCAGTATTTT.

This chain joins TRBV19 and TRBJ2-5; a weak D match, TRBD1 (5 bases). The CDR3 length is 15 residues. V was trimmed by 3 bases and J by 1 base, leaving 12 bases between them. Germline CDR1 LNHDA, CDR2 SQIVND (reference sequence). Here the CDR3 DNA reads TGTGCCAGTAGTATCGACTCGACAGTCCAAGAGACCCAGTACTTC. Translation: CASSIDSTVQETQYF.

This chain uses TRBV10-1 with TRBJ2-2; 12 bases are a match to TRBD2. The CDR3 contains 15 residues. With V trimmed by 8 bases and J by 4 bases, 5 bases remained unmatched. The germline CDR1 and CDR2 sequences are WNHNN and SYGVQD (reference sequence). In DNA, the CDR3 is TGCGCCAGCCCCGGGACTAGCGGGTGCACCGGGGAGCTGTTTTTT. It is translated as CASPGTSGCTGELFF.

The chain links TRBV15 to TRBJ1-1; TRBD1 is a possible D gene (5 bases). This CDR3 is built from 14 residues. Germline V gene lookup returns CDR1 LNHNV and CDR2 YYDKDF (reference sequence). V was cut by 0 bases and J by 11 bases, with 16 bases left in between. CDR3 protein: CATSRDGAGLSAFF. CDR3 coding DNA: TGTGCCACCAGCAGAGATGGGGCAGGACTCAGCGCTTTCTTT.